Listed below are T cell receptor beta chains from one sample, sequenced in a study of T cell clones after liver transplantation. Here immunoSEQ multiplex PCR was the method, and the copy in TCRdb shows in-frame clones only, minus some. The sample records some 70,000 clones, roughly 80% being singletons. The source was CD4+ T cells from blood, collected before liver transplant. Every receptor here comes from a human donor who received a liver transplant. CDR3s include the opening cysteine and the closing phenylalanine or tryptophan. The order of the fields is D gene, clone size, J gene, V gene, CDR3 DNA, CDR3 protein. A D gene is named only where the DNA matches it firmly. Clone size appears in some rows only: once, few, many, or a class for an expanded clone.

TRBD1,.,TRBJ2-3,TRBV4-2,TGTGCCAGCAGCCAGTCCCCAGGGGGTTCTAGCACAGATACGCAGTATTTT,CASSQSPGGSSTDTQYF
.,.,TRBJ2-3,TRBV20-1,TGCAGTGCTATACCTGTTGATACGCAGTATTTT,CSAIPVDTQYF
.,once,TRBJ1-5,TRBV20-1,TGCAGTGCTAGAGGGGGTCAGCCCCAGCATTTT,CSARGGQPQHF
.,.,TRBJ2-3,TRBV25-1,TGTGCCAGCAGTCGGTGGCGCGGCGGCACAGATACGCAGTATTTT,CASSRWRGGTDTQYF
.,.,TRBJ2-3,TRBV15,TGTGCCACCAGCAGAGTCCCTTTAGGGGCTGGGACAGATACGCAGTATTTT,CATSRVPLGAGTDTQYF
TRBD2,.,TRBJ2-5,TRBV11-2,TGTGCCAGCAGCTTAGATCTGGGGGGGACGGAGACCCAGTACTTC,CASSLDLGGTETQYF
.,.,TRBJ2-1,TRBV28,TGTGCCAGCAGTTTAAGGGGGGGGAGCGGCTACAATGAGCAGTTCTTC,CASSLRGGSGYNEQFF
.,few,TRBJ2-3,TRBV29-1,TGCAGCGTTGACGAGGGCAGGGCTACAGATACGCAGTATTTT,CSVDEGRATDTQYF
.,.,TRBJ1-1,TRBV5-3,TGTGCCAGAAGATTGGTGGGGTCTGAAGCTTTCTTT,CARRLVGSEAFF
.,.,TRBJ2-2,TRBV28,TGTGCCAGCAGGCACCCCCTAACCGGGGAGCTGTTTTTT,CASRHPLTGELFF
.,once,TRBJ2-7,TRBV10-1,TGCGCCAGCAGTAGGAATTCCTACGAGCAGTACTTC,CASSRNSYEQYF
.,.,TRBJ2-5,TRBV28,TGTGCCAGCAGCCCCAGGGGGACCCAGTACTTC,CASSPRGTQYF
.,.,TRBJ2-4,TRBV4-3,TGCGCCAGCAGCCAAGAGTCGACAGGAACCATTCAGTACTTC,CASSQESTGTIQYF
.,.,TRBJ2-5,TRBV18,TGTGCCAGCTCACCCTCCTCCCAAGAGACCCAGTACTTC,CASSPSSQETQYF
TRBD2,.,TRBJ2-2,TRBV28,TGTGCCAGCAGTTCGTGGGGACTAGCGGGAGGACCCGGGGAGCTGTTTTTT,CASSSWGLAGGPGELFF
.,few,TRBJ2-7,TRBV7-3,TGTGCCAGCAGCTTATTCCACATAGGGGCCTACGAGCAGTACTTC,CASSLFHIGAYEQYF
TRBD2,.,TRBJ2-5,TRBV6-4,TGTGCCAGCAGTACCGGACTAGCGGGAGGCCCAGGGGAGACCCAGTACTTC,CASSTGLAGGPGETQYF
.,few,TRBJ2-7,TRBV10-3,TGTGCCATCAGTTGGTTCCGGGAGAGGGTTTACGAGCAGTACTTC,CAISWFRERVYEQYF
TRBD1,.,TRBJ1-2,TRBV6-1,TGTGCCAGCAGGACAGGGGGCAAAGGCTACACCTTC,CASRTGGKGYTF
TRBD2,.,TRBJ2-3,TRBV4-1,TGCGCCAGCAGCCAAGCTAGCGGGAGCCGAACAGATACGCAGTATTTT,CASSQASGSRTDTQYF
.,once,TRBJ1-1,TRBV19,TGTGCCAGTAGTATAGTAGGCAGAACGAACACTGAAGCTTTCTTT,CASSIVGRTNTEAFF
.,.,TRBJ2-7,TRBV6-1,TGTGCCAGCAGTGAACGAGGGGGGGTGGTGGTTGGGTACGAGCAGTACTTC,CASSERGGVVVGYEQYF
.,once,TRBJ2-1,TRBV28,TGTGCCAGCAGTTTGATTACCTCCTACAATGAGCAGTTCTTC,CASSLITSYNEQFF
TRBD1,.,TRBJ1-1,TRBV29-1,TGCAGCGTGGGGACAGTCACTGAAGCTTTCTTT,CSVGTVTEAFF
.,.,TRBJ1-2,TRBV7-3,TGTGCCAGCAGCTTGGGGACGGGAGGCTATGGCTACACCTTC,CASSLGTGGYGYTF
.,.,TRBJ2-1,TRBV5-1,TGCGCCAGCACCCAAGGGGACCCCCTACACAATGAGCAGTTCTTC,CASTQGDPLHNEQFF